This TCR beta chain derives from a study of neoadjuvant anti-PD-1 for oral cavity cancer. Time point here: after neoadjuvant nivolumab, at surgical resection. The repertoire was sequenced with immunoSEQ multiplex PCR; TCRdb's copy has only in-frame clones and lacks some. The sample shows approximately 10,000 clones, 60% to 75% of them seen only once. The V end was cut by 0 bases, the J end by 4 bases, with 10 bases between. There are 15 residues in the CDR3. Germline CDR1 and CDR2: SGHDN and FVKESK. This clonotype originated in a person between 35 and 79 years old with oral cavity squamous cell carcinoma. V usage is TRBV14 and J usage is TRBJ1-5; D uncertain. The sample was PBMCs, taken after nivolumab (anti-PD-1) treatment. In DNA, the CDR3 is TGTGCCAGCAGCCAAGATTCCGGATTAAATCAGCCCCAGCATTTT. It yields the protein CASSQDSGLNQPQHF.